This TCR beta chain is drawn from a study of blood T cell repertoires in COVID-19. Measured with immunoSEQ multiplex PCR; TCRdb has only the in-frame clones, and not every one. The data contain about 270,000 clones, 89% of them singletons. V gave up 3 bases and J gave up 4 bases, with 17 bases separating them. The CDR3 sequence is 16 residues long. Per germline, CDR1 SGDLS and CDR2 YYNGEE. The specimen sequenced was peripheral blood. This sequence joins TRBV9 and TRBJ1-3; D gene unclear. This receptor was identified in a man between 45 and 60 years old with acute or convalescent COVID-19. CDR3 bases: TGTGCCAGCAGCGAGAAGCCACCTAGAACCGGAAACACCATATATTTT. Translation: CASSEKPPRTGNTIYF.